This record concerns one T cell receptor beta chain sequence. Antigen unknown. Germline trimming cut 2 bases from V and 8 bases from J; bases unmatched to any gene: 7. Germline loops: CDR1 MNHNS, CDR2 SASEGT. The CDR3 extends over 16 amino acids. The table came from immunoSEQ multiplex PCR; TCRdb's copy has only in-frame clones and leaves some out. The sample has about 280,000 clones, around 87% seen once; the top ten hold roughly 1%. This record belongs to a study of cytomegalovirus exposure and HLA in healthy donors. The wider study: The approximately 110 validation repertoires used the same platform as the 500 to 700 first-cohort repertoires, a later analysis reported.

General observations from the study: Diagnosis of cytomegalovirus status made by the classifier reportedly showed high specificity and sensitivity. Across donors, most TCRs were seen rarely, yet some public ones were widespread. The investigators catalogued 164 TCR beta chains as cytomegalovirus-associated.

The rearrangement joins TRBV6-1 to TRBJ2-3; 13 bases agree with TRBD2. Sequenced: PBMCs. This clonotype was obtained from a woman under 30 in good health and CMV-seronegative. The DNA of the CDR3 is TGTGCCAGCAGTGAAAGGCGACTAGCGGGAGGCGGTACGCAGTATTTT. Its translation is CASSERRLAGGGTQYF.